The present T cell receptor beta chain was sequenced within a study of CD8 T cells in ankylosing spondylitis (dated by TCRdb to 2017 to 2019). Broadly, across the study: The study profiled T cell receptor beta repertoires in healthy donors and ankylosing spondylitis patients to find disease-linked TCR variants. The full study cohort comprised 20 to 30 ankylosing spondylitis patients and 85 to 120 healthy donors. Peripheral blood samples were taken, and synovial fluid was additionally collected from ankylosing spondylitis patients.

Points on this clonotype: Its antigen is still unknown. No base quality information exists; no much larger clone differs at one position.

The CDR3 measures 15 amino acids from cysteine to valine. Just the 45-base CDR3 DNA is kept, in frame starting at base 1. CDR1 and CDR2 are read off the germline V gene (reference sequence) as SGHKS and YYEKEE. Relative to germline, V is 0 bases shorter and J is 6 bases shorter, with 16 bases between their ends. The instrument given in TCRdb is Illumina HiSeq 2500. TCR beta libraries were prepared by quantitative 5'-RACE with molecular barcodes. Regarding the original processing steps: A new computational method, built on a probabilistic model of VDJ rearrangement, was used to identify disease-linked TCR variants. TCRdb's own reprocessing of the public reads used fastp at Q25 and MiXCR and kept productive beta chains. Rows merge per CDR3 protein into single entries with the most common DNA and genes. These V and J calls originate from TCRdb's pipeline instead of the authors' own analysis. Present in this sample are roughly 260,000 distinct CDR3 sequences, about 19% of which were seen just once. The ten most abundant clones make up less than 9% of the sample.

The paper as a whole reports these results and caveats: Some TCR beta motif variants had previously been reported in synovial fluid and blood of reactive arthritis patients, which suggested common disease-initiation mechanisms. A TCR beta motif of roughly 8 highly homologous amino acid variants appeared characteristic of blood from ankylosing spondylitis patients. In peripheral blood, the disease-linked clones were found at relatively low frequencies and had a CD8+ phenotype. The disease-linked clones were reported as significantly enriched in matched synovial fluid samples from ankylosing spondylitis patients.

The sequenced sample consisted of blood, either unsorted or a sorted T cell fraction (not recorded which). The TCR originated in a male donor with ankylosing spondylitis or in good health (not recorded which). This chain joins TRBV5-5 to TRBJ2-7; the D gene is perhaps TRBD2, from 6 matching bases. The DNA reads TGTGCCAGCAGCTTGGGGACACCCGGCGGGGTCGAGCAGTACGTC. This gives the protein CASSLGTPGGVEQYV.